This TCR beta chain was recovered during a study of regulatory T cells in long-lasting Graves disease. Time point of the sample: newly diagnosed GD, antithyroid drugs for less than 3 months. Following extraction of RNA from PBMCs, that RNA was used to make the TCR library. This clonotype was recorded many times. For TCR beta, libraries came from iRepertoire HTBI primers and Arm-PCR of CDR3 regions. TCRdb reprocessed the multiplex PCR reads via MiXCR and lists one record per CDR3 protein. The sample gives roughly 610,000 distinct CDR3 sequences, under 20% of which show up once; around 18% is in the top ten. Germline V CDR1 and CDR2: SQVTM, ANQGSEA. Trimming took 5 bases from V and 3 from J, leaving 18 bases between them. The CDR3 is made up of 15 amino acids. The data were also submitted as part of a second study, on T cells in Graves' hyperthyroidism and ophthalmopathy.

The genes are TRBV29-1 and TRBJ2-3, with D unresolved. The sequence derives from a woman aged 30 to 39 with Graves disease. Sample: peripheral blood mononuclear cells (PBMCs), taken at new diagnosis, from a patient treated with antithyroid drugs. CDR3 DNA: TGCAGCGTTCCCCCCCTAGGGCGAGGAACAGATACGCAGTATTTT. This translates into CSVPPLGRGTDTQYF.